This T cell receptor beta chain derives from a study of cytomegalovirus exposure and HLA in healthy donors. Study summary: Earlier, 150 million to 200 million T cells were analyzed, and some 120 million unique TCR beta sequences were found among them. Whole-study results and caveats: Indistinguishable V segments, including TRBV6-2 and TRBV6-3, were excluded. Later, an analysis showed that TCR beta chains associated with HLA were more clonally expanded than others that were equally common. In terms of immune exposure information, only CMV serostatus was available.

The CDR3 sequence is 15 residues long. CDR1 is MNHNS, CDR2 SASEGT, per germline. Trimming shortened V by 2 bases and J by 4 bases, and 14 bases separated the two germline ends. Vbeta (60) and Jbeta (13) primers were used in the PCR. Here immunoSEQ multiplex PCR was the method, and the copy in TCRdb shows in-frame clones only, minus some. The sample consists of 150,000 to 200,000 clones, over 75% of them appearing once. Points on this clone: Its antigen remains unidentified.

The sample comprised PBMCs. The TCR comes from a man between 18 and 29 years old in good health and CMV-seronegative. The rearrangement joins TRBV6-1 to TRBJ1-1; no firm D call. In nucleotides, the CDR3 is TGTGCCAGCAGTGAATATAGTGGAGCGGGCACTGAAGCTTTCTTT. It translates to CASSEYSGAGTEAFF.